This TCR beta chain was captured by sequencing in a study of siplizumab effects on memory and regulatory T cells. Assay: immunoSEQ multiplex PCR; the TCRdb copy retains only in-frame clones and omits some. This sample has 110,000 or so clones, with 85% to 95% found just once. Notes on this clone: The antigen is not known.

The V end lost 4 bases, the J end lost 0 bases, and 25 bases lay between the germline ends. The CDR3 has 20 residues. Germline V gene lookup returns CDR1 LGHNA and CDR2 YNFKEQ. Study results and caveats: The authors did not confirm suppressive function in proliferating Tregs from siplizumab cultures. Only a minority of proliferating CD4+ or CD8+ clones had an assignable naive or memory phenotype, with roughly 75-95% lacking one. Siplizumab produced a significant drop in alloreactive sequences attributable to unstimulated CD4+ memory cells. Among alloreactive clones, only a minor fraction mapped to unstimulated subsets.

The chain carries TRBV4-2 and TRBJ2-4, with a possible D match to TRBD1 (8 bases). The TCR comes from a human donor in good health. The sequenced sample was non-Treg CD4+ T cells sorted from blood. The CDR3 sequence: CASSPDTGQGGELAKNIQYF. The CDR3 DNA follows: TGTGCCAGCAGCCCTGACACCGGACAGGGAGGGGAGTTAGCCAAAAACATTCAGTACTTC.